These 19 T cell receptor beta chains share one sample of origin, sequenced in a study of T cell responses to AZD1222 COVID-19 vaccine. Measured with immunoSEQ multiplex PCR; TCRdb has only the in-frame clones, and not every one. The profile shows tens of thousands of clones, roughly 88% of them singletons. This material consisted of peripheral blood, taken 28 days after the second AZD1222 dose. All receptors derive from an adult who received the AZD1222 COVID-19 vaccine.

The V call is TRBV5-1, the J call TRBJ2-7; perhaps TRBD2 as D (6 bases). CDR1 is SGHRS and CDR2 is YFSETQ in the germline V gene. V lost 1 base to trimming and J lost 0 bases, with 8 bases between them. This CDR3 is built from 14 residues. This CDR3 is CASSLRGASYEQYF. Written as DNA, the CDR3 is TGCGCCAGCAGCTTGCGCGGGGCCTCCTACGAGCAGTACTTC.

The chain links TRBV12-3 or TRBV12-4 to TRBJ1-5; D gene uncertain. Between the trimmed V and J ends, which lost 5 bases and 2 bases, there was a span of 7 bases. The CDR3 consists of 13 residues. CDR3 coding DNA: TGTGCCAGCAGTAGGGCGGGCAATCAGCCCCAGCATTTT. Its translation: CASSRAGNQPQHF.

This chain uses TRBV10-2 with TRBJ1-3, with 9 bases matching TRBD1. The V gene's germline CDR1 is WSHSY and CDR2 SAAADI. V shed 8 bases and J 0 bases; nucleotides not matched to a gene: 2. This CDR3 spans 14 amino acids. CDR3 protein: CASGTGISGNTIYF. The CDR3 DNA sequence: TGCGCCAGCGGGACAGGGATCTCTGGAAACACCATATATTTT.

The DNA for the CDR3 is TGTGCCAGCAGTTCACTACGACAGGTTAATGAAAAACTGTTTTTT. Translated, it gives CASSSLRQVNEKLFF. The genes are TRBV28 and TRBJ1-4; tentatively, D is TRBD1 (6 bases). Germline assignment: CDR1 MDHEN and CDR2 SYDVKM. Trimming shortened V by 4 bases and J by 4 bases, and 13 bases separated the two germline ends. The CDR3 contains 15 residues.

There are a few counts of this clone. The chain couples TRBV4-1 to TRBJ2-1; no clear D gene. CDR3 length: 16 residues. V lost 4 bases to trimming and J lost 0 bases, with 13 bases between them. Germline assignment: CDR1 MGHRA and CDR2 YSYEKL. The CDR3, as DNA: TGCGCCAGCAGCCGGAATAATGTTGGCTCCTACAATGAGCAGTTCTTC. Translation gives CASSRNNVGSYNEQFF.

The chain recombines TRBV11-2 with TRBJ2-3; D not certain. Germline V gene lookup returns CDR1 SGHAT and CDR2 FQNNGV. This CDR3 has 15 amino acids. Trimming shortened V by 1 base and J by 6 bases, and 14 bases separated the two germline ends. In DNA, the CDR3 is TGTGCCAGCAGCTTAGTGGCAGGTCATGACGATACGCAGTATTTT. It codes for CASSLVAGHDDTQYF.

The rearrangement joins TRBV30 to TRBJ1-2; weak D call: TRBD1 (6 bases). This CDR3 contains 14 residues. Germline CDR1 is GTSNPN and CDR2 is SVGIG (reference sequence). V dropped 2 bases and J dropped 2 bases, with 12 bases sitting between them. Written as DNA, the CDR3 is TGTGCCTGGAGTCCCGGGGGCAGGAACTATGGCTACACCTTC. It encodes CAWSPGGRNYGYTF.

The chain has TRBV28 and TRBJ1-4; no definite D call. The CDR3 sequence is 14 residues long. The germline V gene encodes CDR1 MDHEN and CDR2 SYDVKM. The germline V and J ends were trimmed by 5 bases and 4 bases, with 11 bases remaining between them. The CDR3 here is CASSGREGNEKLFF. The CDR3 nucleotides are TGTGCCAGCAGTGGCCGGGAGGGTAATGAAAAACTGTTTTTT.

The chain uses TRBV15 and TRBJ2-1, with TRBD1 matching 8 bases. Germline V gene data show CDR1 as LNHNV and CDR2 as YYDKDF (reference sequence). There are 20 residues in the CDR3. With V trimmed by 8 bases and J by 9 bases, 30 bases remained unmatched. The CDR3 here is CATGRRARTGTGERPGEQFF. CDR3 sequence (DNA): TGTGCCACCGGGCGGAGAGCCAGAACCGGGACAGGAGAAAGACCCGGTGAGCAGTTCTTC.

The table lists this clone with a count of one. This chain uses TRBV28 with TRBJ2-7; 7 nucleotides agree with TRBD1. CDR1 is MDHEN and CDR2 is SYDVKM in the germline V gene. This CDR3 spans 18 amino acids. V lost 0 bases, J lost 0 bases, and 11 bases stayed unmatched. CDR3 loop: CASSLWSGTAFSSYEQYF. CDR3 DNA sequence: TGTGCCAGCAGTTTATGGTCTGGGACAGCGTTTTCCTCCTACGAGCAGTACTTC. The entire variable domain, with the rest obtained from reference TRBV28 and TRBJ2-7, is as follows: DVKVTQSSRYLVKRTGEKVFLECVQDMDHENMFWYRQDPGLGLRLIYFSYDVKMKEKGDIPEGYSVSREKKERFSLILESASTNQTSMYLCASSLWSGTAFSSYEQYFGPGTRLTVT.

For this clone: Other DNA sequences in this specimen translate into the identical CDR3. The CDR3 is CASSEPGYEQYF. The CDR3 nucleotides read TGTGCCAGCAGTGAACCCGGCTACGAGCAGTACTTC. The chain has TRBV6-1 and TRBJ2-7, with D uncertain. Germline V CDR1 and CDR2: MNHNS, SASEGT. The V and J ends lost 2 bases and 3 bases respectively, with 5 bases between them. CDR3 length: 12 amino acids.

The chain carries TRBV25-1 and TRBJ2-7; D unresolved. This CDR3 region has 15 residues. The ends were cut back, 1 base at V and 0 bases at J, with 10 bases in the middle. Germline V gene data show CDR1 as MGHDK and CDR2 as SYGVNS. The CDR3 protein is CASSELDGPSYEQYF. The CDR3 bases are TGTGCCAGCAGTGAATTGGACGGACCCTCCTACGAGCAGTACTTC.

This chain connects TRBV7-2 to TRBJ1-4; 8 nucleotides line up with TRBD1. This CDR3 spans 13 amino acids. Germline values: CDR1 SGHTA, CDR2 FQGNSA. Trimming at V came to 4 bases and at J to 9 bases, leaving 4 bases not matched to a gene. CDR3 sequence (DNA): TGTGCCAGCAGCTCGCGACAGGGGAAAAAACTGTTTTTT. Encoded protein: CASSSRQGKKLFF. Full variable domain (missing parts from reference TRBV7-2 and TRBJ1-4): GAGVSQSPSNKVTEKGKDVELRCDPISGHTALYWYRQSLGQGLEFLIYFQGNSAPDKSGLPSDRFSAERTGGSVSTLTIQRTQQEDSAVYLCASSSRQGKKLFFGSGTQLSVL.

This clone was counted a single time. Here the CDR3 reads CASTLDRFIGNTIYF. The CDR3 bases are TGTGCCAGCACCCTAGACAGATTCATAGGAAACACCATATATTTT. The V gene is TRBV28, the J gene TRBJ1-3; possibly TRBD1 for D (5 bases). In germline, CDR1 is MDHEN, CDR2 SYDVKM. The CDR3 consists of 15 residues. V was clipped by 7 bases and J by 4 bases, with 17 bases between them.

This sequence joins TRBV2 and TRBJ1-5; 8 nucleotides align to TRBD1. Trimming cost V 3 bases and J 0 bases; bases outside gene matches: 7. Germline V gene lookup returns CDR1 SNHLY and CDR2 FYNNEI. The CDR3 is 17 amino acids. CDR3 protein: CASSDPGGPYSNQPQHF. CDR3 DNA sequence: TGTGCCAGCAGTGACCCAGGGGGCCCTTATAGCAATCAGCCCCAGCATTTT. Together with reference TRBV2 and TRBJ1-5, the CDR3 gives the full variable domain: EPEVTQTPSHQVTQMGQEVILRCVPISNHLYFYWYRQILGQKVEFLVSFYNNEISEKSEIFDDQFSVERPDGSNFTLKIRSTKLEDSAMYFCASSDPGGPYSNQPQHFGDGTRLSIL.

Only one count was recorded for this clone. The chain couples TRBV6-5 to TRBJ1-4, with D uncertain. The CDR3 is 12 residues long. Germline CDR1 MNHEY, CDR2 SVGAGI. Trimming cost V 6 bases and J 8 bases, with 10 bases left between them. DNA for the CDR3: TGTGCCAGCAGACCCGCCGGAGAAAAACTGTTTTTT. Residues: CASRPAGEKLFF.

The chain uses TRBV24-1 and TRBJ2-2; TRBD1 might be the D (5 bases). Trimming cost V 7 bases and J 4 bases, with 12 bases left between them. CDR1 KGHDR and CDR2 SFDVKD come from the germline V gene. The CDR3 consists of 14 residues. CDR3 amino acids: CATRQGRGTGELFF. The CDR3 DNA follows: TGTGCCACCAGGCAGGGTAGGGGCACCGGGGAGCTGTTTTTT.

The chain joins TRBV6-2 or TRBV6-3 to TRBJ1-1; 8 bases line up with TRBD1. The V gene end was trimmed by 5 bases and the J gene end by 1 base; junction bases not matched to a gene: 3. The CDR3 totals 14 residues. Germline CDR1 reads MNHEY; CDR2 reads SVGEGT. CDR3 coding DNA: TGTGCCAGCAGTGAGACAGGGGCGAACACTGAAGCTTTCTTT. This codes for CASSETGANTEAFF.

The genes are TRBV6-4 and TRBJ2-1, with 8 positions matching TRBD2. V lost 3 bases, J lost 6 bases, and 13 bases stayed unmatched. From germline, CDR1 is MRHNA and CDR2 SNTAGT. The CDR3 is 17 amino acids. CDR3 residues: CASSDTRTSPVGNEQFF. CDR3 nucleotides: TGTGCCAGCAGTGATACCCGGACTAGCCCCGTGGGCAATGAGCAGTTCTTC.